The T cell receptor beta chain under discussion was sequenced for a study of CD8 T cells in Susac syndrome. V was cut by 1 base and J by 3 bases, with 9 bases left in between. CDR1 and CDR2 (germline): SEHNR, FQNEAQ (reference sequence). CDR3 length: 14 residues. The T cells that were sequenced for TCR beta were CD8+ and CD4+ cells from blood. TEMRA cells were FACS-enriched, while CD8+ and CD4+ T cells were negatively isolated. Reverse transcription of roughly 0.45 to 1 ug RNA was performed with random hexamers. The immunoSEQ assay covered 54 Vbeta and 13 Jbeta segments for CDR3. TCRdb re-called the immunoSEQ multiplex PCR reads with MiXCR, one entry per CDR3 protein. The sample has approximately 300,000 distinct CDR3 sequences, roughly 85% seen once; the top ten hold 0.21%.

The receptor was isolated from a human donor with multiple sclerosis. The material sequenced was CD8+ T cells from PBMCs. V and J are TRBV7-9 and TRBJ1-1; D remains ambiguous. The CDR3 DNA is TGTGCCAGCAGCTTAGGGGTCGGCCACACTGAAGCTTTCTTT. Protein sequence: CASSLGVGHTEAFF.